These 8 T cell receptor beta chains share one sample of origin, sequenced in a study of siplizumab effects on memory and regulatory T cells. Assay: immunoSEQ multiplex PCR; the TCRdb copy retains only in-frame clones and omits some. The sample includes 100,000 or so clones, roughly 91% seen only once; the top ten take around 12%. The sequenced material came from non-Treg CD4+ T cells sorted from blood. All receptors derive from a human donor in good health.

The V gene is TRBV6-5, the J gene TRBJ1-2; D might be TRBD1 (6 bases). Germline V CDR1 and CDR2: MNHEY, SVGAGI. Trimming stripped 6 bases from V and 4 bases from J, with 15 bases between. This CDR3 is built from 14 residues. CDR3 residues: CASRRTARGYGYTF. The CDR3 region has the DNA TGTGCCAGCAGGCGGACAGCTCGGGGCTATGGCTACACCTTC.

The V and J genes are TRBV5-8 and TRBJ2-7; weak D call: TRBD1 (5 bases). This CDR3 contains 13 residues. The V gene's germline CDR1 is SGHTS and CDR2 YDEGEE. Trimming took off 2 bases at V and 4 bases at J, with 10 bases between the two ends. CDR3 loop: CASSFPDSYEQYF. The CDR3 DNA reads TGTGCCAGCAGCTTCCCCGACAGTTACGAGCAGTACTTC.

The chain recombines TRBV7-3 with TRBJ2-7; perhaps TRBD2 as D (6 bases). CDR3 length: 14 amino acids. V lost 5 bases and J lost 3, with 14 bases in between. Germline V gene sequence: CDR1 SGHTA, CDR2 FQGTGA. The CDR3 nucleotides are TGTGCCAGCAGCCCTAGCGCCTTGAACTACGAGCAGTACTTC. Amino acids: CASSPSALNYEQYF.

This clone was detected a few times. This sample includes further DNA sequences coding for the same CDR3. The CDR3 DNA reads TGTGCCCTCTCAGGGGGCGCGGGGTACGAGCAGTACTTC. Residues: CALSGGAGYEQYF. The chain has TRBV6-7 and TRBJ2-7; 8 nucleotides align to TRBD1. TRBV6-7 is recorded as an ORF, its role being uncertain. V shed 11 bases, J shed 4 bases, and the junction held 10 bases outside the gene matches. This CDR3 comprises 13 residues.

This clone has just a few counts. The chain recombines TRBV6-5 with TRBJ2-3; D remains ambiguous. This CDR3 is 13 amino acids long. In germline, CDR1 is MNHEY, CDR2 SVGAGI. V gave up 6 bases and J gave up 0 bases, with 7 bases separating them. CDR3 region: CASRELSTDTQYF. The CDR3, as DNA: TGTGCCAGCAGAGAACTTAGCACAGATACGCAGTATTTT.

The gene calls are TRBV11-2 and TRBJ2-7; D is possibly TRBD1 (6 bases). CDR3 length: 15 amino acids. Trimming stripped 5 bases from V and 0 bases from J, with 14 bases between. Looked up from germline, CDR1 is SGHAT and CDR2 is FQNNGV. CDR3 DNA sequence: TGTGCCAGCAGCGTCCACAGGGTAAGCTCCTACGAGCAGTACTTC. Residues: CASSVHRVSSYEQYF.

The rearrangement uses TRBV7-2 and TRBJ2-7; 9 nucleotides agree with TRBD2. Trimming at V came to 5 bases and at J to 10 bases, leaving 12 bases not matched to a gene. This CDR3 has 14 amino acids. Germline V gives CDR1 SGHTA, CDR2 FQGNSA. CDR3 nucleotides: TGTGCCAGCAGCCCTGGGGAGAGCGGGAGGTCTCAGTACTTC. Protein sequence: CASSPGESGRSQYF.

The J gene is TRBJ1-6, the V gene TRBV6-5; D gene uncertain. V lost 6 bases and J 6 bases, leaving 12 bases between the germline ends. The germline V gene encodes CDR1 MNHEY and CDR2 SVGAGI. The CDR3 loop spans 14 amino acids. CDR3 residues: CASRSSRPNSPLHF. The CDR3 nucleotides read TGTGCCAGCAGGAGTTCTCGCCCTAATTCACCCCTCCACTTT.